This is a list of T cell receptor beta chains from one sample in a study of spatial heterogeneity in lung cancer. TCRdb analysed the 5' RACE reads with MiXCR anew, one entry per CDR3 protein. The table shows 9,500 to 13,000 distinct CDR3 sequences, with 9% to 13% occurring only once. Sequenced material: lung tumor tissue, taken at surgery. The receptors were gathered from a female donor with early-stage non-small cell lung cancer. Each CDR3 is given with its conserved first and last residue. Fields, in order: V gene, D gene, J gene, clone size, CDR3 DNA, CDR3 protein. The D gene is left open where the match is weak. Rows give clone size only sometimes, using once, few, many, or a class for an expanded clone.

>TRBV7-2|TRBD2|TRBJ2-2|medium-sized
TGTGCCAGCAGCTCATATCCTCCTAGCGGGGGGATCACCGGGGAGCTGTTTTTT
CASSSYPPSGGITGELFF
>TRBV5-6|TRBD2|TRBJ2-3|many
TGTGCCAGCAGCTTGGATGGCGGGGGAAGCACAGATACGCAGTATTTT
CASSLDGGGSTDTQYF
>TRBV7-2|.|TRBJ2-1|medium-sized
TGTGCCAGCAGCTCATCAGTCAACGGCAATGAGCAGTTCTTC
CASSSSVNGNEQFF
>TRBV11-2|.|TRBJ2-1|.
TGTGCCAGCAGCTGGGGGACCAATGAGCAGTTCTTC
CASSWGTNEQFF
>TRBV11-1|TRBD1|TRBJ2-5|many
TGTGCCAGCAGCGACCGGACAGGGCCAGAGACCCAGTACTTC
CASSDRTGPETQYF
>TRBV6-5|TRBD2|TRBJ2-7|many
TGTGCCAGTGCGGGGGGGGACAACGAGCAGTACTTC
CASAGGDNEQYF
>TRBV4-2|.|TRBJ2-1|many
TGTGCCAGCAGCCAAGATGCTAGAGACAATGAGCAGTTCTTC
CASSQDARDNEQFF
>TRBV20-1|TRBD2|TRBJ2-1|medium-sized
TGCAGTGCTAGGACAACTAGCGGGAGGTTGGATGAGCAGTTCTTC
CSARTTSGRLDEQFF
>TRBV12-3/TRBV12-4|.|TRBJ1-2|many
TGTGCCAGCAGTTTAATTACCGGGAGCTCTGGCTACACCTTC
CASSLITGSSGYTF
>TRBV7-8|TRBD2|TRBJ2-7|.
TGTGCCAGCAGCTTATCGGCCAGGGACTACTTCTACGAGCAGTACTTC
CASSLSARDYFYEQYF
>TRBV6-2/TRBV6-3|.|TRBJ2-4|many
TGTGCCAGCAGCCACCGGGACACCGACGTTCAGTACTTC
CASSHRDTDVQYF
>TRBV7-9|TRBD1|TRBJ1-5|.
TGTGCCAGCAGCTTTGTCCAGGGGGCTAGCAATCAGCCCCAGCATTTT
CASSFVQGASNQPQHF
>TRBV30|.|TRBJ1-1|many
TGTGCCTGGGGACCCGTTGGGGAAGCTTTCTTT
CAWGPVGEAFF
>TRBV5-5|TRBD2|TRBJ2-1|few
TGTGCCAGCAGCTTCGGACTAGCGGGAGGGCCGAAGTTCTTC
CASSFGLAGGPKFF
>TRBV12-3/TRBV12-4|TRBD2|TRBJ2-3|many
TGTGCCAGCAGCGGATGGGGACTAGCGGGAACAGATACGCAGTATTTT
CASSGWGLAGTDTQYF
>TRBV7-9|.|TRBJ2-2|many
TGTGCCAGCAGCTTCAACACCGGGGAGCTGTTTTTT
CASSFNTGELFF
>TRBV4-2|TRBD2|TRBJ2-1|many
TGTGCCAGCAGCCCCATCGAATTTAGTAGCGGGGGCTACAATGAGCAGTTCTTC
CASSPIEFSSGGYNEQFF
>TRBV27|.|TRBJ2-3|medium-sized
TGTGCCAGCAGTTTATTGACAGATACGCAGTATTTT
CASSLLTDTQYF
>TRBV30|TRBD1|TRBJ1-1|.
TGTGCCTGGACCCTATTAACAGGGGTCACTGAAGCTTTCTTT
CAWTLLTGVTEAFF
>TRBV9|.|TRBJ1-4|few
TGTGCCAGCAGCGAGCAGGGGTTGGCTAATGAAAAACTGTTTTTT
CASSEQGLANEKLFF
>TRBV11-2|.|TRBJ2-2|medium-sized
TGTGCCAGCAGCTTAGGCCTAGCCCCCGGGGAGCTGTTTTTT
CASSLGLAPGELFF
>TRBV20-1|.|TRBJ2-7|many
TGCAGTGCCCGCGCCGGCACGTCCTCCTACGAGCAGTACTTC
CSARAGTSSYEQYF
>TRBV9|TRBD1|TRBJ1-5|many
TGTGCCAGCAGCGTTGGACAGGGGCCTTTGCAGCCCCAGCATTTT
CASSVGQGPLQPQHF
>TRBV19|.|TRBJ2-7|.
TGTGCCAGTAGTATCGGGGACTCTCGACTACGGGAGCAGTACTTC
CASSIGDSRLREQYF
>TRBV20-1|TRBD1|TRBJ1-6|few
TGCAGTGCCCGGAGTACGGGACAGTTAAATTCACCCCTCCACTTT
CSARSTGQLNSPLHF
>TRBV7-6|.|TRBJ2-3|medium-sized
TGTGCCAGCAGCTTCCACCGGGGCCAGAGCACAGATACGCAGTATTTT
CASSFHRGQSTDTQYF
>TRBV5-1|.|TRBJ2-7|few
TGCGCCAGCAGCTTACAACAGGGATCCTACGAGCAGTACTTC
CASSLQQGSYEQYF
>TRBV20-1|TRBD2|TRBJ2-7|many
TGCAGTGCGAGTAGCGGGGGTATCTACGAGCAGTACTTC
CSASSGGIYEQYF
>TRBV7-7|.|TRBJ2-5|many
TGTGCCAGCAGCCCAAACTACCAAGAGACCCAGTACTTC
CASSPNYQETQYF
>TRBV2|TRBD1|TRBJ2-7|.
TGTGCCAGCGCACCCCGGGACAGGGCATCTTACGAGCAGTACTTC
CASAPRDRASYEQYF
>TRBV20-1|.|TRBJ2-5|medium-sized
TGCAGTGCCGAGAATCCAGCAGAGACCCAGTACTTC
CSAENPAETQYF
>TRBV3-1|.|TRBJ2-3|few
TGTGCCAGCAGCCAAGAACAGCTAACGCAGTATTTT
CASSQEQLTQYF
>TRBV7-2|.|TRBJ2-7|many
TGTGCCAGCAGCCAGGGCCACGAGCAGTACTTC
CASSQGHEQYF
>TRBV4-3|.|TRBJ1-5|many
TGCGCCAGCAGCCAAGATATGGTCGACAGCAATCTGCATTTT
CASSQDMVDSNLHF
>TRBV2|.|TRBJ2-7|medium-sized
TGTGCCAGCAGAGATGACAGATACGAGCAGTACTTC
CASRDDRYEQYF
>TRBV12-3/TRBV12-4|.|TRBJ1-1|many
TGTGCCAGCAGGGACAGTCCCATGAACACTGAAGCTTTCTTT
CASRDSPMNTEAFF
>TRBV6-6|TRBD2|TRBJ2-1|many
TGTGCCAGCAGCCACTTAGCGGGGGGCTACAATGAGCAGTTCTTC
CASSHLAGGYNEQFF
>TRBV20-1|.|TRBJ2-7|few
TGCAGTGCCGTACCGCAGAGGCGATACGAGCAGTACTTC
CSAVPQRRYEQYF
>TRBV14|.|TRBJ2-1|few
TGTGCCAGCAGCCAACGGGACAGCGATGCGGGGAATGAGCAGTTCTTC
CASSQRDSDAGNEQFF
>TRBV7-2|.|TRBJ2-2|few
TGTGCCAGCAGCTTAGTCAGCAGGCGTGACACCGGGGAGCTGTTTTTT
CASSLVSRRDTGELFF
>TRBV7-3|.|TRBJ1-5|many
TGTGCCAGCAGCCCCTCCGGGGGGGCAGGACAGCCCCAGCATTTT
CASSPSGGAGQPQHF
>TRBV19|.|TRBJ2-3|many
TGTGCCAGTAGCCCCGGGTATAGCACAGATACGCAGTATTTT
CASSPGYSTDTQYF
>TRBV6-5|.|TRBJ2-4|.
TGTGCCAGCAGTTACTCTTTGGAAAACATTCAGTACTTC
CASSYSLENIQYF
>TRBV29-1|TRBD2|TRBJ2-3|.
TGCAGCGTTGGGACTAGCGGAGAGGATACGCAGTATTTT
CSVGTSGEDTQYF
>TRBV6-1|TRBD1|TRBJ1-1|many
TGTGCCACCGAGCCTAGACAGGGACTTACTGAAGCTTTCTTT
CATEPRQGLTEAFF
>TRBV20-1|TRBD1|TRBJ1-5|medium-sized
TGCAGTGCTAGCAGTGGACAGGCTGGTTCGTCCCAGCATTTT
CSASSGQAGSSQHF
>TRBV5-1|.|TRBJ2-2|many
TGCGCCAGCAGCTCCGGGACGGCGAACACCGGGGAGCTGTTTTTT
CASSSGTANTGELFF
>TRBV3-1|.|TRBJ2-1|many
TGTGCCAGCAGCCCAGGGGCTCTGGGGGGCTATGAGCAGTTCTTC
CASSPGALGGYEQFF